Below, 24 T cell receptor beta chains from the same sample are listed, as sequenced in a study of T cells in women clearing cervical HPV infection. Sequenced by immunoSEQ multiplex PCR; TCRdb stores in-frame clones only, minus some. Recorded here are 40,000 to 55,000 clones; the top ten clones represent 0.8% to 1%. Sample: blood buffy coat. These receptors all stem from a woman between 18 and 70 years old with a cervical HPV16 infection that either progressed to CIN3+ or cleared (not recorded which).

A remark on this clone: Read sequence stops 3 residues before the CDR3 end, and the germline J gene provides the missing end. The V call is TRBV5-4, the J call TRBJ2-5; either TRBD1 or TRBD2 may supply D (6 bases each). This CDR3 spans 14 amino acids. Trimming took 2 bases from V and 5 from J, leaving 13 bases between them. Germline CDR1 SGHNT, CDR2 YYREEE (reference sequence). This chain's CDR3 is CASSFTGRRETQYF. Incomplete CDR3 DNA: TGTGCCAGCAGCTTCACAGGGAGGAGGGAGACC.

In the case of this clone: The read is 3 residues too short to cover the CDR3 end, so that end is filled in from the germline J gene. The chain recombines TRBV2 with TRBJ2-1, with TRBD2 identical over 9 bases. There are 15 residues in the CDR3. Germline assignment: CDR1 SNHLY and CDR2 FYNNEI. With 6 bases clipped from V and 8 bases from J, the junction kept 11 bases outside the gene matches. The sequenced CDR3 bases are TGTGCCAGCAGGTCCGGGACTAGCCCACCCGATGAG. This codes for CASRSGTSPPDE. Given in full, the CDR3 is CASRSGTSPPDEQFF.

Of note for this clone: Read data end 3 residues before the CDR3 end; the end is taken from the germline J gene. V usage is TRBV28 and J usage is TRBJ2-6; D gene unclear. The CDR3 sequence is 16 residues long. The germline V gene encodes CDR1 MDHEN and CDR2 SYDVKM. Trimming cost V 3 bases and J 3 bases, with 12 bases left between them. Here the CDR3 reads CASSFRSPIGANVLTF. Partial CDR3 DNA: TGTGCCAGCAGTTTCAGGAGTCCGATTGGGGCCAACGTC.

Details on this clone: The observed sequence ends 3 residues before the CDR3 terminus, with the missing tail filled in from the germline J gene. The chain couples TRBV9 to TRBJ2-6; D remains ambiguous. This CDR3 region has 15 residues. The V gene lost 3 bases and the J gene lost 1 base, with 8 bases spanning the gap. The V gene's germline CDR1 is SGDLS and CDR2 YYNGEE. The part of the CDR3 DNA that was read is TGTGCCAGCAGCGGAATGAGGTCTGGGGCCAACGTC. Its translation: CASSGMRSGANV. The whole CDR3 region reads CASSGMRSGANVLTF.

A word on this clone: The missing CDR3 end, 3 residues past where the read stops, is filled in from the germline J gene. The chain employs TRBV20-1 and TRBJ2-3; 9 bases are shared with TRBD2. CDR1 and CDR2 (germline): DFQATT, SNEGSKA (reference sequence). V gave up 4 bases and J gave up 3 bases; unmatched junction bases: 8. The CDR3 totals 15 residues. CDR3 protein: CSATRLAGVTDTQYF. Incomplete CDR3 DNA: TGCAGTGCTACAAGGTTAGCGGGGGTGACAGATACG.

With regard to this clone: Read coverage stops 3 residues before the CDR3 terminus; the germline J gene supplies the remainder. V gene TRBV18 combines with J gene TRBJ1-2, with 8 bases matching TRBD1. CDR1 and CDR2 from the germline V gene are KGHSH and LQKENI. The CDR3 has 14 residues. CDR3: CASSRTGSYYDYTF. Partial CDR3 DNA: TGTGCCAGCTCGCGGACAGGGTCCTACTACGAC.

On this clone itself: From the germline J gene comes the end of the CDR3, since the read stops 3 residues before it. J is TRBJ1-3 and V is TRBV5-4, with D maybe TRBD1 (6 bases). V dropped 1 base and J dropped 0 bases, with 8 bases sitting between them. The CDR3 spans 15 residues. The germline V gene has CDR1 SGHNT and CDR2 YYREEE (reference sequence). The CDR3 bases that were read are TGTGCCAGCAGCTTGACAGGGTACTCTGGAAACACC. Its protein product is CASSLTGYSGNT. The entire CDR3 protein is CASSLTGYSGNTIYF. Together with reference TRBV5-4 and TRBJ1-3, the CDR3 gives the full variable domain: ETGVTQSPTHLIKTRGQQVTLRCSSQSGHNTVSWYQQALGQGPQFIFQYYREEENGRGNFPPRFSGLQFPNYSSELNVNALELDDSALYLCASSLTGYSGNTIYFGEGSWLTVV.

On this clone itself: The read terminates 3 residues ahead of where the CDR3 ends, so the germline J gene completes it. V usage is TRBV5-1 and J usage is TRBJ2-2; TRBD2 aligns across 8 bases. Trimming took 4 bases from V and 2 from J; bases not matched to a gene: 13. Germline V CDR1 and CDR2: SGHRS, YFSETQ. This CDR3 spans 18 amino acids. The CDR3 DNA, read in part, is TGCGCCAGCAGCCCTCGAGGTTCGAGCGGGAGCAACACCGGGGAG. Protein product: CASSPRGSSGSNTGE. The CDR3 reads in full as CASSPRGSSGSNTGELFF.

About this clone itself: The read falls 3 residues short of the CDR3 end, and the missing part is taken from the germline J gene. The J gene is TRBJ2-1, the V gene TRBV30; 12 bases are a match to TRBD2. V lost 3 bases and J lost 8; bases outside the gene matches: 8. Germline lookup yields CDR1 GTSNPN and CDR2 SVGIG (reference sequence). The CDR3 covers 15 residues. The CDR3 bases that were read are TGTGCCTGGAGCCCAGGGACTAGCGGGCACGATGAG. It translates to CAWSPGTSGHDE. The entire CDR3 sequence reads CAWSPGTSGHDEQFF.

A word on this clone: The CDR3 is cut off 3 residues early in the read; its end comes from the germline J gene. This chain connects TRBV19 to TRBJ1-4; D unclear. V dropped 7 bases and J dropped 5 bases, with 14 bases sitting between them. The CDR3 is 14 residues long. Germline V gene data show CDR1 as LNHDA and CDR2 as SQIVND (reference sequence). This CDR3 reads CASNTCPPNEKLFF. The part of the CDR3 DNA that was read is TGTGCCAGTAACACATGCCCTCCGAATGAAAAA.

Notes on this clone: The read finishes 3 residues shy of the CDR3 end, and the germline J gene is used to complete it. The chain carries TRBV11-2 and TRBJ1-2, with a tentative D call TRBD1 (5 bases). This CDR3 has 15 amino acids. Germline CDR1 SGHAT, CDR2 FQNNGV. Incomplete CDR3 DNA: TGTGCCAGCAGCTTAGAGGTGAAGGGGAGCAACGGC. This gives the protein CASSLEVKGSNG. In full, the CDR3 reads CASSLEVKGSNGYTF. The variable domain in full, completed from reference TRBV11-2 and TRBJ1-2, reads EAGVAQSPRYKIIEKRQSVAFWCNPISGHATLYWYQQILGQGPKLLIQFQNNGVVDDSQLPKDRFSAERLKGVDSTLKIQPAKLEDSAVYLCASSLEVKGSNGYTFGSGTRLTVV.

With regard to this clone: The read ends 3 residues shy of where the CDR3 ends; the end is completed using the germline J gene. V gene TRBV19 combines with J gene TRBJ2-7, with D possibly TRBD1 on 5 matching bases. Trimming removed 6 bases from V and 6 bases from J, with 15 bases in between. Germline V gives CDR1 LNHDA, CDR2 SQIVND (reference sequence). This CDR3 comprises 13 residues. The DNA read from the CDR3 is TGTGCCAGTAGCCGATCGAAGGGGTTCGAG. This codes for CASSRSKGFE. The whole CDR3 reads CASSRSKGFEQYF. The variable domain in full, completed from reference TRBV19 and TRBJ2-7, reads DGGITQSPKYLFRKEGQNVTLSCEQNLNHDAMYWYRQDPGQGLRLIYYSQIVNDFQKGDIAEGYSVSREKKESFPLTVTSAQKNPTAFYLCASSRSKGFEQYFGPGTRLTVT.

Details on this clone: The read terminates 3 residues before the CDR3 end, so the remaining end is supplied by the germline J gene. V is TRBV5-1 and J is TRBJ2-3; 8 bases match TRBD2. CDR1 is SGHRS and CDR2 is YFSETQ in the germline V gene. The junction had 7 bases not matched to a gene; V was cut back by 3 bases and J by 4 bases. This CDR3 spans 15 amino acids. The sequenced part of the CDR3 DNA is TGCGCCAGCAGCTACCGGCGGGGGGACTCAGATACG. It translates to CASSYRRGDSDT. The full CDR3 protein is CASSYRRGDSDTQYF.

As concerns this clone: Read coverage stops 3 residues before the CDR3 terminus; the germline J gene supplies the remainder. The chain has TRBV20-1 and TRBJ1-4; D is possibly TRBD1 (6 bases). The CDR3 length is 15 residues. Trimming took off 2 bases at V and 2 bases at J, with 12 bases between the two ends. Per germline, CDR1 DFQATT and CDR2 SNEGSKA (reference sequence). The covered CDR3 bases are TGCAGTGCTAGAAACAGGGAGCCCACTAATGAAAAA. It is translated as CSARNREPTNEK. The CDR3, in full, reads CSARNREPTNEKLFF.

To note about this clone: Read coverage stops 3 residues before the CDR3 terminus; the germline J gene supplies the remainder. The J gene is TRBJ1-6, the V gene TRBV7-9; 8 bases fit TRBD1. The ends lost 4 bases at V and 12 bases at J; junction bases unmatched: 5. Germline V gene data show CDR1 as SEHNR and CDR2 as FQNEAQ (reference sequence). The CDR3 extends over 13 amino acids. The sequenced CDR3 bases are TGTGCCAGCAGCTCCGGACAGGGTTTACCC. Translation gives CASSSGQGLP. Given in full, the CDR3 is CASSSGQGLPLHF.

Of note for this clone: The CDR3 extends 3 residues past the end of the read, so its final part is completed from the germline J gene. The J gene is TRBJ1-5, the V gene TRBV7-9; the match to TRBD1 covers 8 bases. The V and J ends lost 5 bases and 6 bases, in that order; junction bases with no gene match: 6. The CDR3 consists of 14 residues. The germline CDR1 and CDR2 sequences are SEHNR and FQNEAQ (reference sequence). CDR3 bases read: TGTGCCAGCAGCGAAACAGGGGGTACTCAGCCC. Translating gives CASSETGGTQP. The CDR3 in full is CASSETGGTQPQHF. The full variable domain, its missing parts supplied by reference TRBV7-9 and TRBJ1-5, is DTGVSQNPRHKITKRGQNVTFRCDPISEHNRLYWYRQTLGQGPEFLTYFQNEAQLEKSRLLSDRFSAERPKGSFSTLEIQRTEQGDSAMYLCASSETGGTQPQHFGDGTRLSIL.

Concerning this clone itself: The read finishes 3 residues shy of the CDR3 end, and the germline J gene is used to complete it. This chain connects TRBV18 to TRBJ1-2; possible D gene TRBD1, 5 bases. The CDR3 is 15 residues long. Germline V lookup: CDR1 KGHSH, CDR2 LQKENI. CDR3: CASSPIPDMVFDYTF. The sequenced part of the CDR3 DNA is TGTGCCAGCTCACCAATCCCGGACATGGTTTTCGAC.

About this clone itself: The CDR3 end is not reached by the read, which stops 3 residues before it; the germline J gene fills it in. The J gene is TRBJ2-3, the V gene TRBV11-2, with a weak D call TRBD1 (5 bases). The CDR3 extends over 13 amino acids. The germline CDR1 and CDR2 sequences are SGHAT and FQNNGV. V lost 5 bases to trimming and J lost 5 bases, with 11 bases between them. CDR3 region: CASSQSQGDTQYF. The DNA read from the CDR3 is TGTGCCAGCAGCCAATCCCAGGGAGATACG. The variable domain in full, with the rest retrieved from reference TRBV11-2 and TRBJ2-3, is EAGVAQSPRYKIIEKRQSVAFWCNPISGHATLYWYQQILGQGPKLLIQFQNNGVVDDSQLPKDRFSAERLKGVDSTLKIQPAKLEDSAVYLCASSQSQGDTQYFGPGTRLTVL.

Concerning this clone: The CDR3 end lies 3 residues beyond the end of the read and is filled in from the germline J gene. This chain links TRBV10-3 with TRBJ2-7; D ambiguous. The CDR3 runs to 12 residues. From germline, CDR1 is ENHRY and CDR2 SYGVKD. The germline V and J ends were trimmed by 7 bases and 1 base, with 8 bases remaining between them. This CDR3 is CAIKAESYEQYF. The part of the CDR3 DNA that was read is TGTGCCATCAAGGCCGAGTCCTACGAG.

Concerning this clone: The CDR3 extends 3 residues past the end of the read, so its final part is completed from the germline J gene. This chain joins TRBV6-1 and TRBJ2-1; no clear D gene. Germline V gene sequence: CDR1 MNHNS, CDR2 SASEGT. Trimming removed 0 bases from V and 2 bases from J, with 8 bases in between. The CDR3 length is 15 residues. CDR3 bases read: TGTGCCAGCAGTGAAGCAGGGTTTGCCTACAATGAG. Amino acids: CASSEAGFAYNE. The full CDR3 sequence reads CASSEAGFAYNEQFF.

A remark on this clone: The read comes to an end 3 residues before the CDR3 does, leaving the germline J gene to fill in the end. This chain joins TRBV2 and TRBJ2-7; maybe TRBD1 (8 bases). The germline V gene encodes CDR1 SNHLY and CDR2 FYNNEI. The CDR3 has 15 residues. The V end lost 5 bases, the J end lost 2 bases, and 16 bases lay between the germline ends. The CDR3 reads CASSREDRAPYEQYF. The CDR3 DNA, read in part, is TGTGCCAGCAGTCGGGAGGACAGGGCCCCCTACGAG.

Partial CDR3 DNA: TGTGCCAGTAGAACCGACAGGCCTAATGAAAAA. Protein sequence: CASRTDRPNEK. The entire CDR3 protein reads CASRTDRPNEKLFF. V is TRBV6-2 or TRBV6-3 and J is TRBJ1-4; D is possibly TRBD1 (6 bases). Read data end 3 residues before the CDR3 end; the end is taken from the germline J gene. Germline-derived CDR1 and CDR2 are MNHEY and SVGEGT. The CDR3 runs to 14 residues. V was clipped by 9 bases and J by 3 bases, with 14 bases between them.

Remarks on this clone: The read terminates 3 residues before the CDR3 end, so the remaining end is supplied by the germline J gene. The chain links TRBV15 to TRBJ2-3, with 9 bases that match TRBD1. Trimming at V came to 0 bases and at J to 6 bases, leaving 16 bases not matched to a gene. CDR3 size: 19 residues. CDR1 and CDR2 (germline): LNHNV, YYDKDF (reference sequence). The CDR3 bases that were read are TGTGCCACCAGCAGAGATCCGTGGTCGGGACAGGGTAGGATCGATACG. Protein product: CATSRDPWSGQGRIDT. The full-length CDR3 reads as CATSRDPWSGQGRIDTQYF.

To note about this clone: The sequence runs out 3 residues before the end of the CDR3; the remainder is reconstructed from the germline J gene. V and J are TRBV12-3 or TRBV12-4 and TRBJ2-1, with a tentative D call TRBD2 (5 bases). CDR3 length: 14 residues. V was pared by 3 bases and J by 0 bases, with 6 bases between. The CDR3 sequence is CASSLDSSYNEQFF. CDR3 DNA (partial): TGTGCCAGCAGTTTGGACTCCTCCTACAATGAG.